One and the same sample provided the 22 T cell receptor beta chains below, sequenced in a study of cytomegalovirus exposure and HLA in healthy donors. 13 Jbeta primers and 60 Vbeta primers were used for the PCR. Sequencing used immunoSEQ multiplex PCR; TCRdb keeps in-frame clones, though not all of them. The sample yields about 140,000 clones, 80% seen once. The specimen sequenced was PBMCs. The receptors derive from a man aged 35 to 55 in good health and CMV-seropositive.

This sequence joins TRBV5-1 and TRBJ2-1, with 13 bases matching TRBD2. Per germline, CDR1 SGHRS and CDR2 YFSETQ. Losses at the gene ends were 3 bases for V and 8 bases for J; bases not matched to a gene: 17. This CDR3 spans 19 amino acids. The CDR3 reads CASSSSGLAGAGPGDEQFF. Written as DNA, the CDR3 is TGCGCCAGCAGCTCCTCAGGACTAGCGGGAGCCGGGCCCGGGGATGAGCAGTTCTTC.

V and J are TRBV19 and TRBJ1-1; possible D gene TRBD1, 6 bases. The CDR3 is 15 residues long. Germline CDR1 is LNHDA and CDR2 is SQIVND (reference sequence). Trimming cost V 5 bases and J 5 bases, with 18 bases left between them. CDR3 in DNA: TGTGCCAGTAGTCTTGTGGCAGGGGCTGCGACTGAAGCTTTCTTT. Translating gives CASSLVAGAATEAFF. Combining the CDR3 with reference TRBV19 and TRBJ1-1 gives the whole variable domain DGGITQSPKYLFRKEGQNVTLSCEQNLNHDAMYWYRQDPGQGLRLIYYSQIVNDFQKGDIAEGYSVSREKKESFPLTVTSAQKNPTAFYLCASSLVAGAATEAFFGQGTRLTVV.

J is TRBJ1-1 and V is TRBV5-1; 11 bases are a match to TRBD1. V gave up 2 bases and J gave up 7 bases; unmatched junction bases: 4. The CDR3 runs 14 residues. Per germline, CDR1 SGHRS and CDR2 YFSETQ. The CDR3 sequence: CASSFPGQGDEAFF. The CDR3 region has the DNA TGCGCCAGCAGCTTCCCGGGACAGGGGGATGAAGCTTTCTTT.

This chain connects TRBV9 to TRBJ1-4; D call uncertain. CDR1 and CDR2 from the germline V gene are SGDLS and YYNGEE. The CDR3 length is 14 residues. V lost 2 bases and J 4 bases, leaving 9 bases between the germline ends. In DNA form, the CDR3 reads TGTGCCAGCAGCGTCTCCCCGGTTAATGAAAAACTGTTTTTT. Translated, it gives CASSVSPVNEKLFF. Supplemented by reference TRBV9 and TRBJ1-4, the full variable domain reads DSGVTQTPKHLITATGQRVTLRCSPRSGDLSVYWYQQSLDQGLQFLIQYYNGEERAKGNILERFSAQQFPDLHSELNLSSLELGDSALYFCASSVSPVNEKLFFGSGTQLSVL.

The chain employs TRBV6-6 and TRBJ2-5; 8 nucleotides align to TRBD1. V was pared by 0 bases and J by 5 bases, with 2 bases of the junction left unmatched. The CDR3 extends over 14 amino acids. Germline lookup yields CDR1 MNHNY and CDR2 SVGAGI (reference sequence). This CDR3 reads CASSYSTGVETQYF. The CDR3 DNA is TGTGCCAGCAGTTACTCGACAGGGGTTGAGACCCAGTACTTC.

The count of this clone is one. The chain links TRBV7-8 to TRBJ2-7; tentatively, D is TRBD2 (5 bases). In germline, CDR1 is SGHVS, CDR2 FQNEAQ. The ends were cut back, 3 bases at V and 2 bases at J, with 11 bases in the middle. The CDR3 has 14 residues. For the CDR3, the DNA is TGTGCCAGCAGCTTGCGAAGGACTGCCTACGAGCAGTACTTC. Residues: CASSLRRTAYEQYF.

The table lists this clone with a few counts. Other DNA sequences within the sample encode an identical CDR3. V gene TRBV28 combines with J gene TRBJ1-2, with D maybe TRBD1 (5 bases). This CDR3 comprises 14 residues. CDR1 and CDR2 (germline): MDHEN, SYDVKM. The ends were cut back, 5 bases at V and 6 bases at J, with 16 bases in the middle. CDR3 DNA: TGTGCCAGCAGTCTAGTCGGGGGAGGCGATGGCTACACCTTC. Translating it yields CASSLVGGGDGYTF.

The rearrangement uses TRBV19 and TRBJ2-7; possibly TRBD1 for D (6 bases). Germline CDR1 and CDR2: LNHDA and SQIVND (reference sequence). The CDR3 spans 15 residues. The V end lost 1 base, the J end lost 5 bases, and 15 bases lay between the germline ends. CDR3 amino acids: CASSIGRGRQDEQYF. The DNA for the CDR3 is TGTGCCAGTAGTATAGGCAGGGGAAGGCAGGACGAGCAGTACTTC. Full variable domain (remainder filled in from reference TRBV19 and TRBJ2-7): DGGITQSPKYLFRKEGQNVTLSCEQNLNHDAMYWYRQDPGQGLRLIYYSQIVNDFQKGDIAEGYSVSREKKESFPLTVTSAQKNPTAFYLCASSIGRGRQDEQYFGPGTRLTVT.

The chain is built from TRBV4-1 and TRBJ2-3, with D uncertain. The CDR3 totals 16 residues. The V end lost 0 bases, the J end lost 2 bases, and 12 bases lay between the germline ends. Germline loops: CDR1 MGHRA, CDR2 YSYEKL. The CDR3 DNA reads TGCGCCAGCAGCCAAGAGCGATTCGGTATCACAGATACGCAGTATTTT. It yields the protein CASSQERFGITDTQYF.

This clone was recorded once. The chain recombines TRBV23-1 with TRBJ2-2; weak D call: TRBD1 (5 bases). TRBV23-1 is an ORF for which the function is uncertain. V was clipped by 7 bases and J by 5 bases, with 17 bases between them. The CDR3 sequence is 15 residues long. CDR3: CASTYRLDRTGELFF. The CDR3 nucleotides are TGCGCCAGCACCTATCGCCTCGACAGAACCGGGGAGCTGTTTTTT.

This rearrangement joins TRBV18 to TRBJ1-6; tentative D call: TRBD1 (6 bases). Trimming stripped 2 bases from V and 6 bases from J, with 8 bases between. In germline, CDR1 is KGHSH, CDR2 LQKENI. The CDR3 consists of 14 residues. The CDR3 region is CASSPGGRNSPLHF. The CDR3 DNA is TGTGCCAGCTCACCAGGGGGCCGTAATTCACCCCTCCACTTT.

The chain combines TRBV9 with TRBJ1-2; possible D gene TRBD1, 6 bases. The germline V gene encodes CDR1 SGDLS and CDR2 YYNGEE. The CDR3 sequence is 15 residues long. V gave up 3 bases and J gave up 3 bases, with 15 bases separating them. CDR3 region: CASSGTGNSYYGYTF. The CDR3 nucleotides read TGTGCCAGCAGCGGCACAGGGAATTCGTACTATGGCTACACCTTC.

This chain connects TRBV6-1 to TRBJ1-5, with 7 bases identical to TRBD1. The length of the CDR3 is 15 residues. V was pared by 2 bases and J by 7 bases, with 8 bases of the junction left unmatched. Germline V lookup: CDR1 MNHNS, CDR2 SASEGT. The CDR3 nucleotides read TGTGCCAGCAGTGAATCGGTTGGAGGGGGCCAGCCCCAGCATTTT. The encoded protein is CASSESVGGGQPQHF.

The chain combines TRBV9 with TRBJ1-6, with 7 bases matching TRBD1. This CDR3 region has 12 residues. The trim removed 3 bases at V and 11 bases at J, leaving 2 bases unmatched. The V gene's germline CDR1 is SGDLS and CDR2 YYNGEE. The CDR3 nucleotides are TGTGCCAGCAGCGGGGACAGCGCACCCCTCCACTTT. Its translation: CASSGDSAPLHF.

The chain is built from TRBV6-1 and TRBJ2-2, with 10 nucleotides matching TRBD2. CDR3 length: 15 amino acids. Germline loops: CDR1 MNHNS, CDR2 SASEGT. V lost 7 bases and J lost 6; bases outside the gene matches: 8. DNA of the CDR3: TGTGCCAGCAAACCTCTAGCGGGAGTTTCCGGGGAGCTGTTTTTT. This sequence encodes CASKPLAGVSGELFF.

The chain couples TRBV5-6 to TRBJ1-1; TRBD1 aligns across 8 bases. CDR1 SGHDT and CDR2 YYEEEE come from the germline V gene. This CDR3 is 15 amino acids long. The V and J ends lost 1 base and 5 bases, in that order; junction bases with no gene match: 7. CDR3 loop: CASSLPGTGKTEAFF. CDR3 coding DNA: TGTGCCAGCAGCTTGCCCGGGACAGGAAAGACTGAAGCTTTCTTT. The entire variable domain, with the rest obtained from reference TRBV5-6 and TRBJ1-1, is as follows: DAGVTQSPTHLIKTRGQQVTLRCSPKSGHDTVSWYQQALGQGPQFIFQYYEEEERQRGNFPDRFSGHQFPNYSSELNVNALLLGDSALYLCASSLPGTGKTEAFFGQGTRLTVV.

The V call is TRBV30, the J call TRBJ1-4; D is unclear. The CDR3 length is 15 residues. Germline lookup yields CDR1 GTSNPN and CDR2 SVGIG (reference sequence). V lost 3 bases and J lost 3, with 14 bases in between. The CDR3 sequence: CAWRAIGESNEKLFF. As DNA, the CDR3 is TGTGCCTGGAGGGCGATAGGAGAATCTAATGAAAAACTGTTTTTT.

The chain carries TRBV2 and TRBJ1-2, with 7 bases aligning to TRBD1. Unmatched junction bases numbered 5, after V lost 6 bases and J lost 4 bases. Germline CDR1 SNHLY, CDR2 FYNNEI. The CDR3 is 13 amino acids. The CDR3 bases are TGTGCCAGCAGCGACAGGGATAGCTATGGCTACACCTTC. The encoded protein is CASSDRDSYGYTF. The full variable domain, its missing parts supplied by reference TRBV2 and TRBJ1-2, is EPEVTQTPSHQVTQMGQEVILRCVPISNHLYFYWYRQILGQKVEFLVSFYNNEISEKSEIFDDQFSVERPDGSNFTLKIRSTKLEDSAMYFCASSDRDSYGYTFGSGTRLTVV.

This clone showed up just a few times. This chain connects TRBV7-2 to TRBJ1-5; D is perhaps TRBD1 (6 bases). There are 14 residues in the CDR3. Germline V lookup: CDR1 SGHTA, CDR2 FQGNSA. V lost 0 bases to trimming and J lost 9 bases, with 12 bases between them. The CDR3 DNA reads TGTGCCAGCAGCTTAGCGCCAGGGGCACGGCCCCAGCATTTT. Translated, it gives CASSLAPGARPQHF.

This clone was observed a few times. The rearrangement links TRBV5-1 to TRBJ1-3; unclear D gene. The CDR3 has 14 residues. Trimming took 0 bases from V and 4 from J, leaving 8 bases between them. Per the germline V gene, CDR1 is SGHRS and CDR2 is YFSETQ. Written as DNA, the CDR3 is TGCGCCAGCAGCTTGGCTGAGGGCGGAAACACCATATATTTT. Translation: CASSLAEGGNTIYF.

In its sample, this clone was seen once. The chain joins TRBV7-2 to TRBJ2-1, with D maybe TRBD1 (5 bases). Trimming removed 5 bases at V and 6 bases at J, with 8 bases between. Germline CDR1 reads SGHTA; CDR2 reads FQGNSA. The CDR3 loop spans 12 amino acids. The CDR3 sequence: CASSLRGNEQFF. As DNA, the CDR3 is TGTGCCAGCAGCCTAAGGGGCAATGAGCAGTTCTTC. Complete variable domain (other parts from reference TRBV7-2 and TRBJ2-1): GAGVSQSPSNKVTEKGKDVELRCDPISGHTALYWYRQSLGQGLEFLIYFQGNSAPDKSGLPSDRFSAERTGGSVSTLTIQRTQQEDSAVYLCASSLRGNEQFFGPGTRLTVL.

This clone was counted between two and nine times. V is TRBV2 and J is TRBJ1-1; D is possibly TRBD1 (5 bases). CDR1 and CDR2 (germline): SNHLY, FYNNEI. The CDR3 totals 13 residues. Trimming took 6 bases from V and 1 from J, leaving 9 bases between them. The CDR3, as DNA: TGTGCCAGCAGGATCACAGGGAACACTGAAGCTTTCTTT. Translating gives CASRITGNTEAFF. Looking up the rest from reference TRBV2 and TRBJ1-1 gives the full variable domain: EPEVTQTPSHQVTQMGQEVILRCVPISNHLYFYWYRQILGQKVEFLVSFYNNEISEKSEIFDDQFSVERPDGSNFTLKIRSTKLEDSAMYFCASRITGNTEAFFGQGTRLTVV.